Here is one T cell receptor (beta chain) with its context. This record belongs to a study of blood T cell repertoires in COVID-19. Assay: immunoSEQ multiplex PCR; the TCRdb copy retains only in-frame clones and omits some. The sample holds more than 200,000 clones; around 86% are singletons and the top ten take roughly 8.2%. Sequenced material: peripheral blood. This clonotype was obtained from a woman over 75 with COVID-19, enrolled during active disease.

This CDR3 is CASSSPGLAAYNEQFF. The CDR3 DNA sequence: TGTGCCAGCAGTTCACCGGGACTAGCGGCTTACAATGAGCAGTTCTTC. V gene TRBV28 combines with J gene TRBJ2-1; 11 bases match TRBD2. CDR1 MDHEN and CDR2 SYDVKM come from the germline V gene. The ends lost 4 bases at V and 4 bases at J; junction bases unmatched: 6. The CDR3 spans 16 residues.